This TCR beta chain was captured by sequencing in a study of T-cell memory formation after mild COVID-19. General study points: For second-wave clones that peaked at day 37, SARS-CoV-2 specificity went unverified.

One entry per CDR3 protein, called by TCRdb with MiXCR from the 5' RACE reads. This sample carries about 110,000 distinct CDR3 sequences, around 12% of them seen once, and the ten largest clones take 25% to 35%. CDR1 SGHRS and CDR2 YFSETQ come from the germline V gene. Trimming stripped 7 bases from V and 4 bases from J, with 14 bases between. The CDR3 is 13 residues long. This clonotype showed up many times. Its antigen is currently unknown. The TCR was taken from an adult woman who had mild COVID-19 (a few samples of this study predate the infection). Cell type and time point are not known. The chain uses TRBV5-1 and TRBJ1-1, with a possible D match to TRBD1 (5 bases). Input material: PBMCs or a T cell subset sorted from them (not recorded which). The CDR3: CASSSAQVTEAFF. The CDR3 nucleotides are TGCGCCAGCTCGTCGGCACAGGTCACTGAAGCTTTCTTT.